A single sample gave rise to the 21 T cell receptor beta chains below, sequenced in a study of shared clonotypes between healthy human individuals. Data came from immunoSEQ multiplex PCR; TCRdb stores just in-frame clones and leaves some out. The sample comprises approximately 240,000 clones, 60% to 70% of which are singletons, and 11% rests with the top ten. Sample: memory CD4+ T cells sorted from blood. Indicated subset: CD45RA-negative fraction. These receptors came from a man in his thirties or forties in good health.

The chain has TRBV11-2 and TRBJ2-1; 10 bases are a match to TRBD2. Germline V gene sequence: CDR1 SGHAT, CDR2 FQNNGV. V lost 6 bases, J lost 2 bases, and 1 base stayed unmatched. CDR3 length: 14 amino acids. As DNA, the CDR3 is TGTGCCAGCAGGACTAGCGGGCCCTACAATGAGCAGTTCTTC. Translated: CASRTSGPYNEQFF.

The rearrangement uses TRBV10-3 and TRBJ1-3, with unresolved D. Deletions cut 0 bases from V and 8 bases from J, with 8 bases between. Germline CDR1 is ENHRY and CDR2 is SYGVKD. The CDR3 loop spans 13 amino acids. Here the CDR3 DNA reads TGTGCCATCAGTGAGTCGAAATATGACACCATATATTTT. Protein product: CAISESKYDTIYF.

The chain has TRBV6-1 and TRBJ2-1; D perhaps matches TRBD2 (7 bases). The CDR3 runs 14 residues. Germline lookup yields CDR1 MNHNS and CDR2 SASEGT. The V end lost 8 bases, the J end lost 6 bases, and 17 bases lay between the germline ends. DNA of the CDR3: TGTGCCAGCCTGAAGGGGGGGTTGGGCAATGAGCAGTTCTTC. This codes for CASLKGGLGNEQFF.

The V gene is TRBV19, the J gene TRBJ2-3; tentatively, D is TRBD1 or TRBD2 (5 bases each). The germline V gene encodes CDR1 LNHDA and CDR2 SQIVND (reference sequence). Trimming shortened V by 5 bases and J by 7 bases, and 13 bases separated the two germline ends. The CDR3 length is 13 residues. CDR3 in amino acids: CASSGPGPNTQYF. The CDR3 DNA reads as TGTGCCAGTAGTGGACCGGGACCAAATACGCAGTATTTT.

The V and J genes are TRBV5-6 and TRBJ2-2; the D gene is possibly TRBD1 (6 bases). Trimming took 3 bases from V and 7 from J, leaving 16 bases between them. CDR1 SGHDT and CDR2 YYEEEE come from the germline V gene. The CDR3 covers 15 residues. Here the CDR3 DNA reads TGTGCCAGCAGCTCCCGGGACAAACGATACGGGGAGCTGTTTTTT. It encodes CASSSRDKRYGELFF.

The chain links TRBV7-3 to TRBJ2-6; no firm D call. The CDR3 contains 14 residues. V lost 5 bases and J 4 bases, leaving 9 bases between the germline ends. In germline, CDR1 is SGHTA, CDR2 FQGTGA. CDR3 DNA: TGTGCCAGCAGCGTGGGTTACGGGGCCAACGTCCTGACTTTC. Its protein product is CASSVGYGANVLTF.

This clone was seen ten or more times. This sequence joins TRBV5-1 and TRBJ1-3, with D possibly TRBD1 on 5 matching bases. Germline CDR1 SGHRS, CDR2 YFSETQ. V lost 0 bases and J 7 bases, leaving 17 bases between the germline ends. The CDR3 has 16 amino acids. The CDR3 DNA sequence: TGCGCCAGCAGCTTGGGGGACTCCCATGCTAGGAACACCATATATTTT. Protein product: CASSLGDSHARNTIYF.

This rearrangement joins TRBV11-2 to TRBJ1-5; D uncertain. The CDR3 runs to 13 residues. Trimming removed 0 bases at V and 5 bases at J, with 5 bases between. Germline CDR1 is SGHAT and CDR2 is FQNNGV. CDR3 sequence reads: CASSLDLYQPQHF. CDR3 nucleotides: TGTGCCAGCAGCTTAGATCTTTATCAGCCCCAGCATTTT. The whole variable domain, remainder taken from reference TRBV11-2 and TRBJ1-5, is EAGVAQSPRYKIIEKRQSVAFWCNPISGHATLYWYQQILGQGPKLLIQFQNNGVVDDSQLPKDRFSAERLKGVDSTLKIQPAKLEDSAVYLCASSLDLYQPQHFGDGTRLSIL.

In its sample, this clone was seen a few times. The chain uses TRBV7-3 and TRBJ2-3, with a possible D match to TRBD1 (7 bases). V was trimmed by 2 bases and J by 0 bases, leaving 9 bases between them. The V gene's germline CDR1 is SGHTA and CDR2 FQGTGA. The CDR3 is 15 residues long. The CDR3, as DNA: TGTGCCAGCAGCTTACAGGGGGGCAGCACAGATACGCAGTATTTT. The encoded protein is CASSLQGGSTDTQYF.

The chain employs TRBV10-1 and TRBJ2-3, with 12 bases lining up with TRBD2. With V trimmed by 6 bases and J by 5 bases, 3 bases remained unmatched. CDR1 is WNHNN and CDR2 is SYGVQD in the germline V gene (reference sequence). This CDR3 has 14 amino acids. CDR3 loop: CASSSTSGRDTQYF. The CDR3 DNA is TGCGCCAGCAGCTCGACTAGCGGGAGAGATACGCAGTATTTT.

The V call is TRBV7-3, the J call TRBJ2-7, with D possibly TRBD2 on 6 matching bases. This CDR3 region has 15 residues. CDR1 and CDR2 (germline): SGHTA, FQGTGA. The ends were cut back, 0 bases at V and 2 bases at J, with 11 bases in the middle. The CDR3 region is CASSLTGGKAYEQYF. The CDR3 nucleotides are TGTGCCAGCAGCTTAACGGGCGGGAAGGCCTACGAGCAGTACTTC.

The CDR3 region has the DNA TGTGCCAGCAGCACCTCGGGAGAAGAGACCCAGTACTTC. Amino acid sequence: CASSTSGEETQYF. The chain carries TRBV7-9 and TRBJ2-5, with a weak D call TRBD2 (6 bases). V was pared by 5 bases and J by 3 bases, with 10 bases between. Germline values: CDR1 SEHNR, CDR2 FQNEAQ (reference sequence). This CDR3 comprises 13 residues.

This chain's CDR3 is CASSHSSGSSYNEQFF. The CDR3 region has the DNA TGTGCCAGCAGCCACTCTAGCGGGAGCTCCTACAATGAGCAGTTCTTC. The V gene is TRBV7-3, the J gene TRBJ2-1, with TRBD2 identical over 10 bases. In germline, CDR1 is SGHTA, CDR2 FQGTGA. V lost 5 bases, J lost 0 bases, and 4 bases stayed unmatched. The CDR3 runs to 16 residues.

The V gene is TRBV7-9, the J gene TRBJ2-3; 7 nucleotides agree with TRBD2. J lost 5 bases, V lost 7 bases, and 9 bases had no gene match. Germline V lookup: CDR1 SEHNR, CDR2 FQNEAQ (reference sequence). This CDR3 comprises 14 residues. The DNA of the CDR3 is TGTGCCAGCAACCCACCGGCTAGCGGAGATACGCAGTATTTT. The encoded protein is CASNPPASGDTQYF.

The chain is built from TRBV4-3 and TRBJ2-1; 9 nucleotides match TRBD1. In germline, CDR1 is LGHNA, CDR2 YSLEER. The V gene end was trimmed by 2 bases and the J gene end by 7 bases; junction bases not matched to a gene: 6. There are 15 residues in the CDR3. The CDR3 protein is CASSQSGTGRNEQFF. In DNA form, the CDR3 reads TGCGCCAGCAGCCAATCCGGGACAGGGAGGAATGAGCAGTTCTTC.

The rearrangement joins TRBV10-3 to TRBJ2-1; a possible D gene is TRBD2 (5 bases). Between the trimmed V and J ends, which lost 6 bases and 0 bases, there was a span of 12 bases. This CDR3 region has 15 residues. The germline V gene has CDR1 ENHRY and CDR2 SYGVKD. As DNA, the CDR3 is TGTGCCATCAGGGGTAGCGCGAGCTCCTACAATGAGCAGTTCTTC. It translates to CAIRGSASSYNEQFF.

The chain links TRBV7-9 to TRBJ2-3; 12 bases agree with TRBD2. Losses at the gene ends were 5 bases for V and 6 bases for J; bases not matched to a gene: 9. Per the germline V gene, CDR1 is SEHNR and CDR2 is FQNEAQ (reference sequence). The CDR3 spans 16 residues. CDR3 DNA sequence: TGTGCCAGCAGCGAACGACTAGCGGGAGAGGGGGATACGCAGTATTTT. Translated: CASSERLAGEGDTQYF.

In its sample, this clone was seen once. The chain has TRBV7-9 and TRBJ2-1, with TRBD2 matching over 7 bases. The trim removed 5 bases at V and 3 bases at J, leaving 10 bases unmatched. This CDR3 region has 16 residues. Per the germline V gene, CDR1 is SEHNR and CDR2 is FQNEAQ (reference sequence). As DNA, the CDR3 is TGTGCCAGCAGCCCCCCAGGGAGGGCTATCTACAATGAGCAGTTCTTC. It encodes CASSPPGRAIYNEQFF. The full variable domain, completed using reference TRBV7-9 and TRBJ2-1, is DTGVSQNPRHKITKRGQNVTFRCDPISEHNRLYWYRQTLGQGPEFLTYFQNEAQLEKSRLLSDRFSAERPKGSFSTLEIQRTEQGDSAMYLCASSPPGRAIYNEQFFGPGTRLTVL.

The chain recombines TRBV11-2 with TRBJ2-7; a weak D match, TRBD2 (5 bases). Germline V gene sequence: CDR1 SGHAT, CDR2 FQNNGV. This CDR3 has 12 amino acids. Trimming stripped 3 bases from V and 6 bases from J, with 9 bases between. CDR3 nucleotide sequence: TGTGCCAGCAGCTTTGCGGGTCGCGAGCAGTACTTC. It yields the protein CASSFAGREQYF. Based on the CDR3 plus reference TRBV11-2 and TRBJ2-7, the full variable domain is EAGVAQSPRYKIIEKRQSVAFWCNPISGHATLYWYQQILGQGPKLLIQFQNNGVVDDSQLPKDRFSAERLKGVDSTLKIQPAKLEDSAVYLCASSFAGREQYFGPGTRLTVT.

This clone was observed once. V usage is TRBV15 and J usage is TRBJ2-1; 7 bases line up with TRBD1. Germline CDR1 and CDR2: LNHNV and YYDKDF (reference sequence). After removal of 0 bases from V and 3 bases from J, the junction contained 8 bases not matched to a gene. The CDR3 spans 17 residues. The CDR3 is CATSRDWEGGVYNEQFF. CDR3 nucleotides: TGTGCCACCAGCAGAGATTGGGAAGGGGGCGTCTACAATGAGCAGTTCTTC. Together with reference TRBV15 and TRBJ2-1, the CDR3 gives the full variable domain: DAMVIQNPRYQVTQFGKPVTLSCSQTLNHNVMYWYQQKSSQAPKLLFHYYDKDFNNEADTPDNFQSRRPNTSFCFLDIRSPGLGDTAMYLCATSRDWEGGVYNEQFFGPGTRLTVL.

CDR3 amino acids: CSGGTGITGELFF. CDR3 DNA sequence: TGCAGCGGGGGGACAGGAATCACCGGGGAGCTGTTTTTT. J is TRBJ2-2 and V is TRBV29-1, with 8 bases that match TRBD1. This CDR3 has 13 residues. V dropped 7 bases and J dropped 4; count of bases not matched to a gene: 5. The germline V gene encodes CDR1 SQVTM and CDR2 ANQGSEA.